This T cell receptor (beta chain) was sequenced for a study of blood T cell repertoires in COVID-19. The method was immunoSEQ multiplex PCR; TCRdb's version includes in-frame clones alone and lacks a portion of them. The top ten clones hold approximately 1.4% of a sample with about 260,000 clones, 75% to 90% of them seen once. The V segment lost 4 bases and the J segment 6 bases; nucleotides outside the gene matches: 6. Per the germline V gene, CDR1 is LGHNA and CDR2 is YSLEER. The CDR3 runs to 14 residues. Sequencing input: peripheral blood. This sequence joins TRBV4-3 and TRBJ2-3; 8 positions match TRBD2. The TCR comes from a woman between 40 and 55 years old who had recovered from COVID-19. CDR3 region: CASSPGGAGDTQYF. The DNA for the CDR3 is TGCGCCAGCAGCCCCGGGGGGGCCGGGGATACGCAGTATTTT.